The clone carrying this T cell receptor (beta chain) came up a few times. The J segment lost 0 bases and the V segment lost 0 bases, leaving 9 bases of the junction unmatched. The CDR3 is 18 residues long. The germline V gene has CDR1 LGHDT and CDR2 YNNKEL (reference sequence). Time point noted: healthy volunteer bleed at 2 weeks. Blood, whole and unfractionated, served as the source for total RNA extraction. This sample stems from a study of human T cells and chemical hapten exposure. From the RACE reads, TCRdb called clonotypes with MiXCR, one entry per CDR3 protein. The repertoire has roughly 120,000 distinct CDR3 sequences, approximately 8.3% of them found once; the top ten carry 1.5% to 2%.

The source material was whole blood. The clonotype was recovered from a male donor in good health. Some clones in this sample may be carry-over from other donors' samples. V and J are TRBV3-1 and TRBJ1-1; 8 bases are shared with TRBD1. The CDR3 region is CASSQEVGGTGVNTEAFF. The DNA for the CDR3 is TGTGCCAGCAGCCAAGAAGTTGGGGGGACAGGAGTGAACACTGAAGCTTTCTTT.